This is a list of T cell receptor beta chains from one sample in a study of naive and memory T cell subsets. TCRdb re-analysed the UMI-ligation and nested PCR reads in MiXCR, keeping a single row per CDR3 protein. This table has around 30,000 distinct CDR3 sequences, approximately 17% appearing once. Specimen: effector memory CD4+ T cells from blood. These receptors came from a human donor in good health. The CDR3 runs from the conserved cysteine through the conserved F or W. Fields, in order: clone size, J gene, D gene, V gene, CDR3 protein, CDR3 DNA. A D gene is named only where the DNA matches it firmly. Only part of the rows carry a size: once, few, many, or a class if the clone is expanded.

>medium-sized|TRBJ2-7|TRBD1|TRBV28
CASSAGGVAYEQYF
TGTGCCAGCAGTGCAGGGGGCGTAGCCTACGAGCAGTACTTC
>few|TRBJ2-6|TRBD1|TRBV19
CASRSGTGFTGANVLTF
TGTGCCAGTAGGTCCGGGACAGGGTTCACTGGGGCCAACGTCCTGACTTTC
>medium-sized|TRBJ1-1|.|TRBV20-1
CSARPPGRNTEAFF
TGCAGTGCTCGGCCCCCGGGGAGGAACACTGAAGCTTTCTTT
>.|TRBJ2-7|.|TRBV28
CASSFRGNSYEQYF
TGTGCCAGCAGTTTTAGGGGGAACTCCTACGAGCAGTACTTC
>few|TRBJ2-7|TRBD2|TRBV7-3
CASSSSGSSYEQYF
TGTGCCAGCAGTTCTAGCGGGAGCTCCTACGAGCAGTACTTC
>.|TRBJ2-7|TRBD2|TRBV3-1
CASSHSGRTYEQYF
TGTGCCAGCAGCCATAGCGGGAGGACCTACGAGCAGTACTTC
>few|TRBJ2-4|TRBD2|TRBV11-2
CASSLAGGTQIPLAKNIQYF
TGTGCCAGCAGCTTAGCGGGAGGGACACAGATACCCCTAGCCAAAAACATTCAGTACTTC
>few|TRBJ1-5|.|TRBV7-2
CASTKNYDSNQPQHF
TGTGCCAGCACGAAAAATTACGATAGCAATCAGCCCCAGCATTTT
>.|TRBJ2-6|TRBD1|TRBV7-9
CASSPGQGRSLTGANVLTF
TGTGCCAGCAGCCCCGGACAGGGGAGGTCACTAACTGGGGCCAACGTCCTGACTTTC
>many|TRBJ1-1|.|TRBV7-9
CASSSYRNSQGKDTEAFF
TGTGCCAGCAGCTCATATAGAAATTCACAGGGTAAAGACACTGAAGCTTTCTTT
>many|TRBJ1-1|TRBD1|TRBV5-1
CASSPRTGANTEAFF
TGCGCCAGCAGCCCGAGGACAGGGGCGAACACTGAAGCTTTCTTT
>.|TRBJ2-3|TRBD2|TRBV6-4
CASSGIAGPANTQYF
TGTGCCAGCAGTGGCATAGCGGGGCCCGCGAATACGCAGTATTTT
>many|TRBJ1-1|TRBD1|TRBV29-1
CSAETGMNTEAFF
TGCAGCGCCGAGACAGGGATGAACACTGAAGCTTTCTTT
>many|TRBJ2-3|TRBD2|TRBV30
CAWSPGTSGMTDTQYF
TGTGCCTGGAGCCCAGGGACTAGCGGGATGACAGATACGCAGTATTTT